A selection of T cell receptor beta chains follows, all from one sample in a study of T cell repertoires in cytomegalovirus infection. For these receptors, no antigen is known. TCRdb called the reads again in MiXCR, with one record for every CDR3 protein. The sample lists about 160,000 distinct CDR3 sequences, less than 25% seen once, with about 25% in the top ten. This specimen was CD8+ T cells from cultured PBMCs, taken from culture after CMV antigen stimulation. These receptor sequences come from a human donor in good health (CMV status not recorded). Some clones in this sample may be carry-over from other donors' samples. Both conserved end residues are part of each CDR3. Each record gives: CDR3 protein, CDR3 DNA, D gene, clone size, J gene, V gene. The D gene is left open where the match is weak. Size is stated for part of the rows, as once, few or many counts, or as a class when the clone is expanded.

CDR3aa: CASSSEWTGGRAEAFF
CDR3nt: TGTGCCAGCAGCTCAGAGTGGACAGGGGGAAGGGCTGAAGCTTTCTTT
d_gene: TRBD1
abundance: .
j_gene: TRBJ1-1
v_gene: TRBV5-8

CDR3aa: CASSLVRTGDTEAFF
CDR3nt: TGCGCCAGCAGCTTGGTTAGGACAGGGGACACTGAAGCTTTCTTT
d_gene: TRBD1
abundance: .
j_gene: TRBJ1-1
v_gene: TRBV5-1

CDR3aa: CASSEYRAGHTDTQYF
CDR3nt: TGTGCCAGCAGCGAATATCGAGCGGGGCACACAGATACGCAGTATTTT
d_gene: TRBD2
abundance: few
j_gene: TRBJ2-3
v_gene: TRBV12-3/TRBV12-4

CDR3aa: CASNYGDPSFYEQYF
CDR3nt: TGTGCCAGCAACTACGGAGATCCTAGCTTCTACGAGCAGTACTTC
d_gene: .
abundance: .
j_gene: TRBJ2-7
v_gene: TRBV7-9

CDR3aa: CASSLNWGVGEEGYTF
CDR3nt: TGTGCCAGCAGCTTGAATTGGGGGGTAGGGGAGGAAGGCTACACCTTC
d_gene: .
abundance: many
j_gene: TRBJ1-2
v_gene: TRBV7-2

CDR3aa: CASSLVRSDNQPQHF
CDR3nt: TGTGCCAGCAGCTTAGTTAGGTCAGACAATCAGCCCCAGCATTTT
d_gene: .
abundance: .
j_gene: TRBJ1-5
v_gene: TRBV7-2

CDR3aa: CASSLNGHRETQYF
CDR3nt: TGTGCCAGCAGCTTAAACGGACATCGGGAGACCCAGTACTTC
d_gene: .
abundance: .
j_gene: TRBJ2-5
v_gene: TRBV7-2

CDR3aa: CASTPTANSYEQYF
CDR3nt: TGTGCCAGCACCCCGACAGCCAACTCCTACGAGCAGTACTTC
d_gene: .
abundance: .
j_gene: TRBJ2-7
v_gene: TRBV5-4

CDR3aa: CASSWRGGYQETQYF
CDR3nt: TGTGCCAGCAGTTGGCGGGGGGGCTACCAAGAGACCCAGTACTTC
d_gene: TRBD2
abundance: few
j_gene: TRBJ2-5
v_gene: TRBV12-3/TRBV12-4

CDR3aa: CASSFLQGSSTF
CDR3nt: TGTGCCAGCAGTTTCCTTCAGGGTTCTAGCACCTTC
d_gene: .
abundance: .
j_gene: TRBJ1-2
v_gene: TRBV28

CDR3aa: CASSLTWEGSTEAFF
CDR3nt: TGTGCCAGCAGCCTTACCTGGGAGGGGAGCACTGAAGCTTTCTTT
d_gene: .
abundance: .
j_gene: TRBJ1-1
v_gene: TRBV12-3/TRBV12-4

CDR3aa: CASSFGGPQETQYF
CDR3nt: TGTGCCAGCAGCTTTGGGGGGCCCCAAGAGACCCAGTACTTC
d_gene: .
abundance: many
j_gene: TRBJ2-5
v_gene: TRBV7-2

CDR3aa: CATPLIGQPGDEKLFF
CDR3nt: TGTGCCACCCCACTCATCGGACAGCCCGGAGATGAAAAACTGTTTTTT
d_gene: .
abundance: few
j_gene: TRBJ1-4
v_gene: TRBV7-6

CDR3aa: CASSFPEGDRAYNEQFF
CDR3nt: TGTGCCAGCAGCTTCCCCGAGGGGGACAGGGCCTACAATGAGCAGTTCTTC
d_gene: TRBD1
abundance: many
j_gene: TRBJ2-1
v_gene: TRBV7-8

CDR3aa: CASSYSSRVGDTQYF
CDR3nt: TGTGCCAGCAGTTACTCATCTAGGGTTGGAGATACGCAGTATTTT
d_gene: .
abundance: few
j_gene: TRBJ2-3
v_gene: TRBV6-2/TRBV6-3

CDR3aa: CASSPGQREQYF
CDR3nt: TGTGCCAGCAGCCCGGGACAGCGGGAGCAGTACTTC
d_gene: TRBD1
abundance: .
j_gene: TRBJ2-7
v_gene: TRBV7-9

CDR3aa: CASSLGSANEQFF
CDR3nt: TGTGCCAGCAGCTTAGGCTCTGCCAATGAGCAGTTCTTC
d_gene: .
abundance: .
j_gene: TRBJ2-1
v_gene: TRBV7-6

CDR3aa: CASSLDGSAYEKLFF
CDR3nt: TGTGCCAGCAGCTTAGATGGGTCAGCGTATGAAAAACTGTTTTTT
d_gene: .
abundance: .
j_gene: TRBJ1-4
v_gene: TRBV7-6

CDR3aa: CASTIGEMNTEAFF
CDR3nt: TGTGCCAGCACGATAGGGGAAATGAACACTGAAGCTTTCTTT
d_gene: .
abundance: .
j_gene: TRBJ1-1
v_gene: TRBV6-2/TRBV6-3

CDR3aa: CASSLNGGTVGARNEKLFF
CDR3nt: TGTGCCAGCAGCTTAAATGGAGGGACAGTCGGGGCCAGGAATGAAAAACTGTTTTTT
d_gene: TRBD1
abundance: few
j_gene: TRBJ1-4
v_gene: TRBV7-4

CDR3aa: CATEHQDRDPGAYTDTQYF
CDR3nt: TGTGCCACGGAACACCAGGACAGGGATCCCGGAGCGTACACAGATACGCAGTATTTT
d_gene: TRBD1
abundance: .
j_gene: TRBJ2-3
v_gene: TRBV24-1

CDR3aa: CAISGPGQGAKNIQYF
CDR3nt: TGTGCCATCAGTGGACCCGGACAGGGAGCCAAAAACATTCAGTACTTC
d_gene: TRBD1
abundance: .
j_gene: TRBJ2-4
v_gene: TRBV10-3

CDR3aa: CASSQETGLGGHEQFF
CDR3nt: TGCGCCAGCAGCCAAGAAACTGGACTAGGGGGGCATGAGCAGTTCTTC
d_gene: .
abundance: .
j_gene: TRBJ2-1
v_gene: TRBV4-3

CDR3aa: CASSLGGQGNSDTQYF
CDR3nt: TGTGCCAGCAGCTTGGGAGGACAGGGAAATTCAGATACGCAGTATTTT
d_gene: TRBD1
abundance: .
j_gene: TRBJ2-3
v_gene: TRBV7-8

CDR3aa: CASSQGERLLGLGEKLFF
CDR3nt: TGCGCCAGCAGCCAAGGGGAGAGGCTACTAGGGCTCGGTGAAAAACTGTTTTTT
d_gene: .
abundance: .
j_gene: TRBJ1-4
v_gene: TRBV4-1

CDR3aa: CASSNAGVREQYF
CDR3nt: TGTGCCAGCAGTAATGCAGGGGTCCGCGAGCAGTACTTC
d_gene: .
abundance: .
j_gene: TRBJ2-7
v_gene: TRBV28

CDR3aa: CAIRGQWSYNEQFF
CDR3nt: TGTGCCATCAGGGGGCAGTGGTCCTACAATGAGCAGTTCTTC
d_gene: .
abundance: once
j_gene: TRBJ2-1
v_gene: TRBV10-3

CDR3aa: CASSQAPEGIYEQYF
CDR3nt: TGCGCCAGCAGCCAAGCCCCCGAGGGGATCTACGAGCAGTACTTC
d_gene: .
abundance: .
j_gene: TRBJ2-7
v_gene: TRBV4-3